This T cell receptor (beta chain) was identified in a study of cytomegalovirus exposure and HLA in healthy donors (dated by TCRdb to the late 2010s). A note on the overall study: An earlier analysis of some 500 of the donors reported more than 250 Gb of sequence data and approximately 110 million unique TCR beta sequences from about 179 million T cells. On average, approximately 250,000 unique TCR beta nucleotide sequences were sequenced per donor among roughly 430 genotyped donors of the cohort, with about 17% of those sequences being non-productive. A few DR-DQ haplotypes were handled as single units for association and clustering because linkage in the cohort was strong. Donor age, sex, ethnicity and CMV serostatus were compiled together with the repertoire data. The study used immunosequencing to profile the T cell repertoires of some 600 subjects and linked those repertoires to cytomegalovirus serostatus. In an earlier analysis of roughly 540 of the donors, high-throughput TCR beta sequencing was used to judge whether each TCR beta V gene segment behaved as functional or pseudogenic. All discovery cohort repertoires had been generated on a single sequencing platform. In addition to the first cohort of 666 subjects, a separate validation cohort of 120 different subjects was used. HLA typing covered class I and class II loci at four-digit resolution. A later genetic analysis took genome-wide SNP genotypes for about 55% of the 666 donors and used that subset as a discovery cohort. To study patterns of TCR occurrence, a later analysis re-analyzed previously published TCR beta repertoires from just over 650 donors and added high-resolution HLA genotyping. Of the roughly 400 genotyped donors, approximately 82% fell in the genetic ancestry cluster associated with self-reported Caucasian donors. An early release that covered more than 550 HLA-typed donors contained approximately 300 gigabases of sequencing data and approximately 85 million unique TCR sequences. The study aimed to test whether cataloging public T cell receptors could reveal signatures of past pathogen exposure. Rather than using new phenotypic data, the later analysis identified candidate immune exposures from TCR beta sequences and from how often those sequences occurred across donors. Typing coverage varied by locus: roughly 629-630 donors for A, B, C, DRB1 and DQB1; roughly 510 for DQA1; about 600 for DPA1; more than 450 for DPB1. High-throughput TCR immunosequencing, statistical association of individual TCRs with disease status, and machine learning were combined to predict cytomegalovirus infection status. General conclusions and limits of the study: In a later analysis, several top co-occurrence clusters were reported to appear linked to parvovirus B19, influenza, CMV and Epstein-Barr virus. The presence/absence analyses assumed that sequencing depth was roughly uniform across donors, and that assumption may not be true. Broadly in line with IMGT annotations, most TCR beta V segments showed up in productive rearrangements about 87% or about 30% of the time in an earlier analysis of around 600 of the donors. Because HLA typing was unavailable for some donors at each locus, only the typed subset was used in association tests. Compared with equally common non-associated chains, HLA-associated TCR beta chains in a later analysis were more clonally expanded and had lower generation probabilities. According to a later genetic analysis, donors in an Asian-associated ancestry cluster had fewer N-insertions in productive TCRs than the approximately 670-donor mean. It was suggested by the authors that the approach could potentially be generalized to other disease states and immunological phenotypes. Correlated functional status among segregating V segments might reflect linkage disequilibrium, but an unknown experimental factor could not be ruled out. The cohort was sequenced for TCR beta chains only, and without alpha or paired-chain data the features that could be detected were limited. Three of the identified cytomegalovirus-associated TCR beta chains were confirmed in vitro to be specific for cytomegalovirus antigens. The sequencing pipeline was judged likely to have produced a cluster of highly shared sequence variants as a technical artifact. V-gene and J-gene trimming of TCR beta chains was associated with a missense DCLRE1C variant in a later genetic analysis, and the association was replicated in an independent cohort. While some public TCRs were present in many individuals, most TCR sequences turned up only very rarely across donors. The classifier was reported to diagnose cytomegalovirus status with high specificity and sensitivity in both the original and validation cohorts. In a later analysis, the rate of TCR association differed among HLA loci, with DRB1 alleles having the most associated TCRs and HLA-C alleles having the fewest. When HLA alleles, especially DR and DQ, strongly co-occurred, attributing TCR associations to individual alleles was difficult. Approximately 16 rarely observed V segments, including chromosome 9 orphons, were excluded from the earlier analysis of just under 600 of the donors because counts were too low. The 87-base-pair reads could not distinguish some IMGT-functional V segments, including TRBV6-2 and TRBV6-3, so those segments were excluded. CMV serostatus was the only immune exposure information available for the cohort. A further reported finding was that TCR beta sequences accurately predicted the HLA-A and HLA-B alleles for most subjects in the first cohort. A later analysis associated 16,951 TCR beta sequences with specific HLA alleles at a false discovery rate of 0.05. In a later analysis, most CMV-associated TCR beta chains were found to appear HLA-restricted, with HLA associations seemingly driven largely by CMV exposure. In the study, approximately 150 TCR beta chains were listed as associated with cytomegalovirus.

The library was obtained by the immunoSEQ multiplex PCR assay. The multiplex PCR relied on a mix of 60 forward primers for TCR Vbeta segments and 13 reverse primers for TCR Jbeta segments. A multiplex PCR assay on genomic DNA amplified the CDR3 region of rearranged TCR beta genes. The amplified TCR beta libraries were sequenced on the Illumina HiSeq System as 87-base-pair reads. The original pipeline was this. A later analysis tallied 75 million to 95 million unique TCR beta chains across the approximately 670 repertoires, and approximately 9.9 million of those chains were shared by two or more donors. To remove PCR and sequencing errors, raw reads were error-corrected and collapsed into unique sequences using a nearest-neighbor algorithm that merged closely related sequences. To assign V, D and J gene segments, CDR3 sequences were aligned to IMGT reference sequences. For a sequence to be retained, a match of at least six nucleotides was required to both a V gene segment and a J gene segment. Rearrangements were called productive when the CDR3 lacked stop codons and stayed in frame with V and J; all others were non-productive. Following IMGT convention, CDR3 was defined as the stretch from the second conserved V-encoded cysteine up to the conserved J-encoded phenylalanine. Sequences without an unambiguous match to a single V gene segment were excluded from the earlier analysis of about 600 of the donors. In an earlier analysis of some 590 of the donors, V segments were called functional above 56.7% productive rearrangements and were called segregating when the between-donor standard deviation exceeded 5%. A statistical classification framework was developed to diagnose cytomegalovirus status using the catalog of TCR beta chain sequences. In a later analysis, TCR nucleotide sequences were compared against IMGT/GENE-DB human TR gene sequences so that V and J genes could be assigned. A later analysis assigned CDR3 sequences and most-parsimonious VDJ recombination scenarios with the TCRdist pipeline. In a later analysis, each TCR beta chain was defined by its CDR3 amino acid sequence together with its V-gene family, and reads lacking a unique V-gene family were excluded. As a way to deal with suspected cross-contamination and a sequencing artifact, a later analysis dropped hundreds of nucleotide sequences that were highly shared and had low generation probability. A later analysis calculated a clonal expansion index for each public chain from normalized within-repertoire ranks of inferred template counts. A later analysis computed generation probabilities with a VDJ recombination model fitted to out-of-frame rearrangements, and checked the results against IGoR. In a later analysis, hypergeometric tests were used to score TCR-TCR, TCR-HLA and TCR-CMV co-occurrence, with a repertoire-size bias correction applied to TCR pairs. False discovery rates were estimated in a later analysis by permuting HLA or CMV assignments 20 times. A later analysis grouped co-occurring TCRs with DBSCAN, adding TCRdist sequence similarity when clustering within HLA-allele-positive subsets. For co-occurrence clustering, repertoires with fewer than 30,000 or more than 120,000 public chains were excluded, along with a handful of repertoires with anomalous nucleotide sharing. TCRdb took over this immuneACCESS table, retaining in-frame rearrangements with V and J assigned. Such tables are incomplete; in checked studies, under half of the missing clones stem from an unresolved V gene, and the remainder is unexplained. From that table come the V and J calls and clone size; the DNA was used to work out D and trimming. The sample contains 170,000 or so clones, less than 85% of them found a single time. Under 5% of the sample is held by the ten biggest clonotypes.

In total, fewer than 750 healthy bone marrow donors made up the cohort. Cohort members were all nominally healthy when sampled, although unrecorded immune exposures were likely present. The donor tested CMV seronegative and was one of the 352 seronegative cohort members. A peripheral blood sample was provided by each donor, and peripheral blood mononuclear cells were used for TCR beta sequencing. Genomic DNA extraction from the blood cell samples was performed with the Qiagen DNeasy Blood Extraction Kit. Reading the germline V gene gives CDR1 SGHRS and CDR2 YFSETQ. The CDR3, cysteine through phenylalanine, is 17 amino acids long. The only DNA kept is the CDR3, 51 bases in frame from the first base. A distance of 19 bases separates the germline ends of V and J, which lose 0 bases and 3 bases respectively. This clone was seen a single time. This receptor's antigen is unknown. No much larger clone is present one base from it, and per-base qualities are unavailable.

The chain links TRBV5-1 with TRBJ2-7, with TRBD1 perhaps the D gene, on 5 matching bases. Material: PBMCs. The sequence derives from a man aged 18 to 29 in good health and CMV-seronegative. The nucleotide sequence reads as follows: TGCGCCAGCAGCTTGGCGTCGATCTCAGACAGTCTCTACGAGCAGTACTTC. Its protein is CASSLASISDSLYEQYF.